This T cell receptor beta chain was captured by sequencing in a study of beta chain features in type 1 diabetes. Investigators reverse transcribed all isolated RNA, so they sequenced expressed TCRB transcripts. Generated by immunoSEQ multiplex PCR, the TCRdb table keeps only in-frame clones and is missing some. The sample lists about 450,000 clones; about an eighth were seen once. This clone appeared a few times. V shed 6 bases and J shed 3 bases, with 6 bases lying between them. The CDR3 has 11 amino acids. Per germline, CDR1 SNHLY and CDR2 FYNNEI. The chain has TRBV2 and TRBJ2-7, with D unresolved. Sequenced sample: naive CD4+ T cells from blood. The clonotype comes from a woman under 30 in good health. The CDR3 sequence is CASRPYYEQYF. The CDR3 bases are TGTGCCAGCAGGCCCTACTACGAGCAGTACTTC.